This T cell receptor (beta chain) was obtained from a study of blood T cell repertoires in COVID-19. Authors' data handling: Using reference gene primer amplification, nucleated cell counts were estimated. Generated by immunoSEQ multiplex PCR, the TCRdb table keeps only in-frame clones and is missing some. That table supplies the V and J calls and clone size; D and trimming were determined from the DNA. The sample contains over 200,000 clones, approximately 86% of which appear only once. This CDR3 has 13 residues. Germline CDR1 is MNHEY and CDR2 is SMNVEV (reference sequence). The V and J ends lost 5 bases and 7 bases, in that order; junction bases with no gene match: 6. This clone is a singleton in its sample.

The J gene is TRBJ1-2, the V gene TRBV27; 8 bases fit TRBD1. The sequence was obtained from a woman aged 25 to 39 with acute or convalescent COVID-19. The sequencing input was peripheral blood. The chain's CDR3 is CASSKDRGGGYTF. As DNA, the CDR3 is TGTGCCAGCAGTAAAGACAGGGGTGGTGGCTACACCTTC.